This T cell receptor beta chain was captured by sequencing in a study of vaccination effects on CD4 cells after COVID-19. Study conclusions and caveats: After vaccination of healthy people, only 1 of 255 vaccine-induced clones cross-reacted with common cold coronaviruses. Few convalescent patients were included, and no early post-infection timepoints were sampled.

TCRdb's table, derived via immunoSEQ multiplex PCR, lists solely in-frame clones and lacks some. Seen here are around 81,000 clones, around four fifths observed once, and the top ten hold more than 0.85%. Sequencing in the ViraFEST assay came after antigen-specific CD4+ T cells had been expanded with viral peptide pools, which were used to stimulate PBMC. After about 10 days in culture, the CD4+ T cells were isolated. Two-dose vaccination with either BNT162b2 or mRNA-1273 was given to the participants. CDR3 length equals 18 residues. Trimming at V came to 0 bases and at J to 6 bases, leaving 11 bases not matched to a gene. Germline CDR1 reads SGHRS; CDR2 reads YFSETQ. A word on this clone: Its antigen remains unidentified.

The TCR originated in a human donor who received a COVID-19 vaccine. J is TRBJ2-5 and V is TRBV5-1; TRBD2 matches at 13 bases. The sequencing used CD4+ T cells from PBMCs cultured with HCoV-OC43 spike peptides, collected after COVID-19 vaccination. Noted subset: HCoV-OC43 spike overlapping peptide pool stimulation. CDR3 protein: CASSLVAQTSGGAKTQYF. The DNA for the CDR3 is TGCGCCAGCAGCTTGGTGGCCCAAACTAGCGGGGGGGCAAAGACCCAGTACTTC.